This T cell receptor beta chain was found in a study of T cell clonotyping in hematopoietic cell transplantation. This table comes from immunoSEQ multiplex PCR, and its TCRdb copy is limited to in-frame clones, with some not included. This table holds around 6,500 clones, more than 75% found once. Samples: about 28 days before transplant, then days 30, 100 and 180 after. General study findings and limits: Pathologically expanded recipient clonotypes increased progressively from day 30 to day 180 as diversity fell.

Notes on this clone: Its antigen is as yet unknown.

The receptor's source is a female patient aged 40 to 55 who had an allogeneic stem cell transplant from a related donor, so the T cells may come from the graft donor. Some clones in this sample may be carry-over from other donors' samples. The sample was peripheral blood mononuclear cells, taken 100 days after allogeneic stem cell transplant.

CDR3 nucleotides: TGTGCCAGCAGTGAACGGGAGGGCCCCTACAATGAGCAGTTCTTC. It specifies CASSEREGPYNEQFF. V and J are TRBV6-4 and TRBJ2-1, with 8 bases fitting TRBD2. The CDR3 has 15 amino acids. V shed 3 bases, J shed 2 bases, and the junction held 3 bases outside the gene matches. Germline loops: CDR1 MRHNA, CDR2 SNTAGT.